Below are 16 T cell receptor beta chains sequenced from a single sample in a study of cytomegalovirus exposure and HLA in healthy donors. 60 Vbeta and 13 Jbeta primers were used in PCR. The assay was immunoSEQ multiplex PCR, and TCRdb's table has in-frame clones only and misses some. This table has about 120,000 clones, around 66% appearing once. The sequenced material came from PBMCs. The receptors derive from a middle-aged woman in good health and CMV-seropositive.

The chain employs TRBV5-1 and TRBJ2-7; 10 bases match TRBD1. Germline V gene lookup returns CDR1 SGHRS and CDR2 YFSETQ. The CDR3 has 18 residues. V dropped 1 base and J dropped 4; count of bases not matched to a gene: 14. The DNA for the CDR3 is TGCGCCAGCAGCTTGTCAGGGACAGGGGCTCCGACTACTTACGAGCAGTACTTC. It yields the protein CASSLSGTGAPTTYEQYF.

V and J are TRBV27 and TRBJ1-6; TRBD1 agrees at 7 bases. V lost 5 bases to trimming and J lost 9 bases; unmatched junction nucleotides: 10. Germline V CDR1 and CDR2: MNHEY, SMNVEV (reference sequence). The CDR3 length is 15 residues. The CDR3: CASSEGASDISPLHF. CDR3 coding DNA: TGTGCCAGCAGTGAGGGGGCCTCGGATATTTCACCCCTCCACTTT.

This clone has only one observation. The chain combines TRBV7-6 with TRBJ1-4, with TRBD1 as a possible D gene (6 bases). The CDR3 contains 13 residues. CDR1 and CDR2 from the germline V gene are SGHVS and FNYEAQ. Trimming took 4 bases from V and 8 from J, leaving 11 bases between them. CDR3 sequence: CASSYRQEEKLFF. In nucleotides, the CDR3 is TGTGCCAGCAGCTACCGACAGGAAGAAAAACTGTTTTTT.

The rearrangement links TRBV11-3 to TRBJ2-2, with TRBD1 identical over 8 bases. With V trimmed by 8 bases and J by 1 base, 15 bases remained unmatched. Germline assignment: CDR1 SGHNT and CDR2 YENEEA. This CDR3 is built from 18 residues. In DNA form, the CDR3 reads TGTGCCAGCCGTTTAACCGGGACAGGACCTAAGAACACCGGGGAGCTGTTTTTT. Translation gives CASRLTGTGPKNTGELFF.

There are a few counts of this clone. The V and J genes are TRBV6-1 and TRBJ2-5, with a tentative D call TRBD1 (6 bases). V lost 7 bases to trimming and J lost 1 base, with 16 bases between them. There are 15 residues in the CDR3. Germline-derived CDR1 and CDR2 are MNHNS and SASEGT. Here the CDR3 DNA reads TGTGCCAGCAATCCAGACAGGAGGATCCAAGAGACCCAGTACTTC. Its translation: CASNPDRRIQETQYF.

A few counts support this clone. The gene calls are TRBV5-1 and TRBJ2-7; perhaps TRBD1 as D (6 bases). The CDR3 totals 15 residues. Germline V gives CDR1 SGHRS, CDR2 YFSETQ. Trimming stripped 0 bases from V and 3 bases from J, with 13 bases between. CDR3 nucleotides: TGCGCCAGCAGCTTGGGAGACAGGCCTGGCTACGAGCAGTACTTC. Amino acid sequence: CASSLGDRPGYEQYF.

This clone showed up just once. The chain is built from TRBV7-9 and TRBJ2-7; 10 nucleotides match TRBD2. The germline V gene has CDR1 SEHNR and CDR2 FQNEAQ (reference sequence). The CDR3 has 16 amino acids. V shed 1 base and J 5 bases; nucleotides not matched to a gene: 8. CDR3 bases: TGTGCCAGCAGCTTAGTCGGTAGCGGGAGGACCCACGAGCAGTACTTC. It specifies CASSLVGSGRTHEQYF.

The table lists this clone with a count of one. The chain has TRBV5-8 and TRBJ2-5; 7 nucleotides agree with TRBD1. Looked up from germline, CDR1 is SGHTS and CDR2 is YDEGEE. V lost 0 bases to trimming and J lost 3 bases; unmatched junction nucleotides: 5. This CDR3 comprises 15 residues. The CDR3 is CASSLEGQNKETQYF. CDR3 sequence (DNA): TGTGCCAGCAGCTTGGAGGGACAGAATAAAGAGACCCAGTACTTC.

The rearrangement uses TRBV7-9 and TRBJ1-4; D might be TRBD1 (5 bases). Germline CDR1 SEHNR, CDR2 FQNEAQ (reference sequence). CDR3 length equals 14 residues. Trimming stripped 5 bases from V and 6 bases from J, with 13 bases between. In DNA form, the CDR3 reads TGTGCCAGCAGCGGAGGGTCAGGGTATGAAAAACTGTTTTTT. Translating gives CASSGGSGYEKLFF.

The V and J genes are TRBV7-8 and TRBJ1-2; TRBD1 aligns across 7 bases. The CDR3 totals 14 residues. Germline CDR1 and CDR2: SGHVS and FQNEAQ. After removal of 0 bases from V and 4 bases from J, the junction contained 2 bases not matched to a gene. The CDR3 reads CASSLAGGSYGYTF. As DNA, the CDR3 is TGTGCCAGCAGCTTAGCAGGGGGCAGCTATGGCTACACCTTC.

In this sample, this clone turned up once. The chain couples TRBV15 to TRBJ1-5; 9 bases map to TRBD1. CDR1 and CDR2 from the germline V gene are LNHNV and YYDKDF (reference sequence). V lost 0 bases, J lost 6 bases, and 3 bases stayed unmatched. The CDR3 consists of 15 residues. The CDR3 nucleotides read TGTGCCACCAGCAGAGAACAGGGGGCGAGTCAGCCCCAGCATTTT. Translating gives CATSREQGASQPQHF.

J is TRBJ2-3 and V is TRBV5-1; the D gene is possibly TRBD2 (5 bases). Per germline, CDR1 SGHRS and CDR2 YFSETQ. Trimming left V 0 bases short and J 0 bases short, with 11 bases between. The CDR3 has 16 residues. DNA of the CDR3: TGCGCCAGCAGCTTGGGGACTTCTTCTAGCACAGATACGCAGTATTTT. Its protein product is CASSLGTSSSTDTQYF.

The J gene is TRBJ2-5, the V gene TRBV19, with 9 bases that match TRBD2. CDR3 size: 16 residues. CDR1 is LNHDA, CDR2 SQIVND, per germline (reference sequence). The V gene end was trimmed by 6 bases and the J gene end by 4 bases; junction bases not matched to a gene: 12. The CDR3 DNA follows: TGTGCCAGTAGCGCGGGGGGGTGGGGCTCCACAGAGACCCAGTACTTC. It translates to CASSAGGWGSTETQYF.

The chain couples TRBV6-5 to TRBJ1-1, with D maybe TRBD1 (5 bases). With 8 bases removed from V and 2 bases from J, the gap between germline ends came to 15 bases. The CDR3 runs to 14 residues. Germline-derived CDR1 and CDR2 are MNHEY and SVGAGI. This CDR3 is CASGAEGVNTEAFF. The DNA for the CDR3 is TGTGCCAGCGGGGCGGAAGGGGTCAACACTGAAGCTTTCTTT.

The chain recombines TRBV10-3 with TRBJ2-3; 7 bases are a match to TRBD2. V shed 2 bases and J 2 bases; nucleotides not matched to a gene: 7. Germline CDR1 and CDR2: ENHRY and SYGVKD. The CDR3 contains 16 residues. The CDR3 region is CAISERGVVDTDTQYF. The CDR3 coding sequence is TGTGCCATCAGTGAGCGGGGGGTTGTGGACACAGATACGCAGTATTTT.

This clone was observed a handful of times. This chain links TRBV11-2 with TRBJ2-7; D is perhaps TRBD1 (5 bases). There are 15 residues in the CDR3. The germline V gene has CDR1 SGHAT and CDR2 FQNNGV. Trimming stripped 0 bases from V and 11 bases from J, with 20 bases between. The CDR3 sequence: CASSLDLVTEPQKYF. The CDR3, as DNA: TGTGCCAGCAGCTTAGATCTCGTGACAGAGCCACAAAAGTACTTC.